The source of this TCR beta chain is a study of shared clonotypes between healthy human individuals. At the level of the study: The people who gave samples were two women and a few men aged 18 to 49.

A note on this clone: Its antigen is not known.

Study-level findings and limits: The naive CD4 repertoires of a handful of donors were compared, and roughly 5% of clonotypes were shared.

The CDR3 covers 18 residues. The V gene's germline CDR1 is MNHEY and CDR2 SMNVEV (reference sequence). V was cut by 5 bases and J by 5 bases, with 22 bases left in between. For each subset, genomic DNA was distributed in equal portions over several immunoSEQ plates. Assay: immunoSEQ multiplex PCR; the TCRdb copy retains only in-frame clones and omits some. The table has about 680,000 clones, 92% seen once. As defined, naive CD8 cells were CD45RO-negative and positively selected for CCR7, with terminally differentiated effector memory CD45RA+ cells excluded. The chain combines TRBV27 with TRBJ2-6, with D unresolved. This receptor was obtained from a man younger than 45 in good health. Sequencing input: naive CD8+ T cells sorted from blood. In nucleotides, the CDR3 is TGTGCCAGCAGTGCCGCCAACTGGCTACAAAGTCGGGCCAACGTCCTGACTTTC. Translated: CASSAANWLQSRANVLTF.